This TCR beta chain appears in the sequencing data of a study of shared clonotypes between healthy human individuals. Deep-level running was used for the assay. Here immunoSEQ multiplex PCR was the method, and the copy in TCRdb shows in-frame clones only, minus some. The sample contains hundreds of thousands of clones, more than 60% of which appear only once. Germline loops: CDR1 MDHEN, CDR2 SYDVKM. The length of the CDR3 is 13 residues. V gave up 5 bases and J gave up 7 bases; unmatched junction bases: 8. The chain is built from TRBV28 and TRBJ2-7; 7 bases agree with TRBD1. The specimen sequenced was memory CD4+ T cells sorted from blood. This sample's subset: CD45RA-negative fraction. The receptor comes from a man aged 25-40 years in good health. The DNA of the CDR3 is TGTGCCAGCAGTGGGGGACAGCTAGTGGAGCAGTACTTC. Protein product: CASSGGQLVEQYF.